This TCR beta chain was retrieved from a study of blood T cell dynamics during melanoma immunotherapy. As for the study in general: Metastatic melanoma patients received first-line pembrolizumab or nivolumab plus ipilimumab.

Time point: week 3, after first cycle of checkpoint inhibitor. The CD3+ CD4- CD8+ CD45RA- CD45RO-high CD27- CCR7- memory phenotype defined TIE cells. Disease control meant complete response, partial response or stable disease at 12 weeks. No patient had earlier systemic cancer treatment, concurrent immunosuppressants, or another active cancer. As concerns this clone: Its antigen is unknown.

The germline V gene encodes CDR1 SGHVS and CDR2 FQNEAQ. The CDR3 loop spans 15 amino acids. V trimming: 1 base; J trimming: 4 bases; junction bases outside the gene matches: 3. Study observations and caveats: Immune-effector CD8+ cells best matched cell-free DNA CDR3 sequences and were most clonal. The study could not tell melanoma-specific clones from general immune activation.

Assay: immunoSEQ multiplex PCR; the TCRdb copy retains only in-frame clones and omits some. The sample consists of more than 2,000 clones, roughly 77% of them appearing once. The starting material was CD8+ T cells from blood, obtained from a patient treated with checkpoint blockade. This chain joins TRBV7-8 and TRBJ2-7, with 11 bases that match TRBD1. The clonotype comes from a human donor with melanoma. As DNA, the CDR3 is TGTGCCAGCAGCTTAGGGGACAGGGGGGGATACGAGCAGTACTTC. Amino acids: CASSLGDRGGYEQYF.